This TCR beta chain derives from a study of cytomegalovirus exposure and HLA in healthy donors. At the level of the study: From about 200 million T cells, an earlier analysis saw approximately 110 million unique TCR beta sequences.

Turning to this clone: No antigen is known for it.

The PCR ran on 60 Vbeta and 13 Jbeta primers. Clones were read by immunoSEQ multiplex PCR, and TCRdb kept only the in-frame ones, dropping some. The sample has about 120,000 clones, 65% to 90% seen once. Overall study results and limits: Within an earlier analysis, most TCR beta V segments proved productive either about 87% or about 30% of the time. For most TCR sequences rarity was the rule, although some public TCRs occurred in many donors.

The clonotype comes from a woman under 40 in good health and CMV-seronegative. The specimen sequenced was PBMCs.

CDR3 sequence: CASSEGRDNYNEQFF. DNA for the CDR3: TGTGCCAGCAGTGAAGGCAGGGATAATTACAATGAGCAGTTCTTC. V and J are TRBV6-4 and TRBJ2-1, with D maybe TRBD1 (5 bases). The germline V and J ends were trimmed by 3 bases and 4 bases, with 13 bases remaining between them. The CDR3 has 15 residues. The germline V gene has CDR1 MRHNA and CDR2 SNTAGT.